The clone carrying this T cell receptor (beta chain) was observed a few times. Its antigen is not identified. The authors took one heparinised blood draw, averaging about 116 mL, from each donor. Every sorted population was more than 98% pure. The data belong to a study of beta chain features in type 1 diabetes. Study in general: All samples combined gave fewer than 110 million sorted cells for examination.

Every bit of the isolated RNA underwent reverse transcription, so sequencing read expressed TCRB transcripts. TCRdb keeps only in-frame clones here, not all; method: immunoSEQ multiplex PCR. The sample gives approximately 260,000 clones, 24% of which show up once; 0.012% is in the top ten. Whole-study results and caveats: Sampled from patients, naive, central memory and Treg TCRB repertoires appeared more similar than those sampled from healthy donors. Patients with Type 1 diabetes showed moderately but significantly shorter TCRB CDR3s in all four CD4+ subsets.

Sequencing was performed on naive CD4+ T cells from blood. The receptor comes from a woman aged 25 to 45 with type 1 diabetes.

The CDR3: CASSLGSGNSYNEQFF. As DNA, the CDR3 is TGTGCCAGCAGCCTAGGTAGCGGGAACTCCTACAATGAGCAGTTCTTC. This sequence joins TRBV4-2 and TRBJ2-1; TRBD2 agrees at 8 bases. The CDR3 runs to 16 residues. With 4 bases clipped from V and 0 bases from J, the junction kept 5 bases outside the gene matches. Germline V gives CDR1 LGHNA, CDR2 YNFKEQ.